This T cell receptor (beta chain) was found in a study of shared clonotypes between healthy human individuals. V gave up 7 bases and J gave up 1 base; unmatched junction bases: 6. CDR3 size: 15 residues. The germline V gene encodes CDR1 SEHNR and CDR2 FQNEAQ (reference sequence). Splitting of each subset's genomic DNA was done evenly across several immunoSEQ plates. Clones were read by immunoSEQ multiplex PCR, and TCRdb kept only the in-frame ones, dropping some. The profile covers 2,100,000 or so clones, with 90% to 97% appearing a single time and about 0.13% taken by the ten largest. This TCR was recovered from a young man in good health. The sequencing input was naive CD4+ T cells sorted from blood. This sample's subset: CD45RA+ positively selected. This chain links TRBV7-9 with TRBJ2-7, with TRBD1 identical over 11 bases. The CDR3 DNA follows: TGTGCCAGCAACCCCGGGACAGGGGGATCCTACGAGCAGTACTTC. This codes for CASNPGTGGSYEQYF. The whole variable domain, filled in from reference TRBV7-9 and TRBJ2-7, reads DTGVSQNPRHKITKRGQNVTFRCDPISEHNRLYWYRQTLGQGPEFLTYFQNEAQLEKSRLLSDRFSAERPKGSFSTLEIQRTEQGDSAMYLCASNPGTGGSYEQYFGPGTRLTVT.